These T cell receptor beta chains were read from a single sample in a study of cytomegalovirus exposure and HLA in healthy donors. This table comes from immunoSEQ multiplex PCR, and its TCRdb copy is limited to in-frame clones, with some not included. The sample includes just under 250,000 clones, roughly 87% of them seen just once. The specimen was PBMCs. The receptors here all came from a woman in her forties in good health and CMV-seropositive. Each CDR3 is given with its conserved first and last residue.

TRBV20-1 | CSATGQVEQYF
TRBV28 | CASSRPSVNEQFF
TRBV5-1 | CASSLAGWGTEAFF
TRBV19 | CASSMGRERLYNEQFF
TRBV5-4 | CASRVKPGQGGTEAFF
TRBV5-1 | CASSRSGNYEQYF
TRBV5-6 | CASSPLEGGREQYF
TRBV6-1 | CASRLAGGLYEQFF
TRBV19 | CASSIGGGSYEQYF
TRBV7-9 | CASSSGYSGNTIYF
TRBV14 | CASSQGRRGPEIPNYGYTF
TRBV4-2 | CASSQDIKGGKAFF